This T cell receptor beta chain was sequenced during a study of T cell responses to AZD1222 COVID-19 vaccine. In the study overall: Some second doses came at about 4 weeks and others at about 12 weeks; these were pooled.

Data came from immunoSEQ multiplex PCR; TCRdb stores just in-frame clones and leaves some out. The table has more than 150,000 clones, 85% to 90% seen once. As to this clone: Its antigen is not identified.

The CDR3 is made up of 13 amino acids. With 8 bases clipped from V and 4 bases from J, the junction kept 7 bases outside the gene matches. Germline values: CDR1 SNHLY, CDR2 FYNNEI. Points from the study as a whole: Seropositivity was recorded at baseline in only 6 or 7 AZD1222 recipients. Donor demographics were predominantly white British with a female majority; clonal diversity may be underestimated.

The receptor was isolated from an adult in good health. Sample: peripheral blood, taken on day 0 of AZD1222 vaccination. The V and J genes are TRBV2 and TRBJ2-7; 8 nucleotides line up with TRBD2. The CDR3 DNA reads TGTGCCAGCCCACGGGCGGGGGGTTACGAGCAGTACTTC. This codes for CASPRAGGYEQYF.